Listed below are T cell receptor beta chains from one sample, sequenced in a study of early T cells in non-severe SARS-CoV-2 infection. Using its own MiXCR run on the 5' RACE reads, TCRdb lists one record per CDR3 protein. The sample includes under 70,000 distinct CDR3 sequences, 11% of them seen just once. Sequences were obtained from whole blood. These receptors were collected from an adult who was a healthcare worker with PCR-confirmed SARS-CoV-2 infection or an uninfected control (not recorded which). CDR3s include the opening cysteine and the closing phenylalanine or tryptophan. The D gene is left open where the match is weak. A clone size is listed for some rows: how often the clone was seen (once, few, many), or a class if it is expanded.

cdr3_nt | cdr3_aa | d_call | clone_size | j_call | v_call
TGTGCCAGCAGCCCCCATCCGGACAGAATTTACGAGCAGTACTTC | CASSPHPDRIYEQYF | - | - | TRBJ2-7 | TRBV21-1
TGCAGCGTTGGGGGTGCAACTAATGAAAAACTGTTTTTT | CSVGGATNEKLFF | - | many | TRBJ1-4 | TRBV29-1
TGTGCCAGCACTCCAGGCACGACCTACGAGCAGTACTTC | CASTPGTTYEQYF | - | many | TRBJ2-7 | TRBV6-6
TGTGCCAGCAGCCCGATCGGGGGTAACACTGAAGCTTTCTTT | CASSPIGGNTEAFF | - | many | TRBJ1-1 | TRBV7-6
TGCGCCAGCAGCTCATCAACAGGGGGCTCCAAAAACATTCAGTACTTC | CASSSSTGGSKNIQYF | TRBD1 | many | TRBJ2-4 | TRBV23-1
TGCAGCGTTGAAGGGGCAGCTCAAGAGACCCAGTACTTC | CSVEGAAQETQYF | - | - | TRBJ2-5 | TRBV29-1
TGCAGCGTTGAGGGACAGGGCGGGGAGCAGTTCTTC | CSVEGQGGEQFF | TRBD1 | - | TRBJ2-1 | TRBV29-1
TGTGCCAGCAGCGTAGGAGGCGACCCCCCCCAGTTCTTC | CASSVGGDPPQFF | - | many | TRBJ2-1 | TRBV9
TGCAGCGTTGAGGTTAGCGGGAGTTTCTTTGAGTTCAATGAGCAGTTCTTC | CSVEVSGSFFEFNEQFF | TRBD2 | many | TRBJ2-1 | TRBV29-1
TGTGCCAGCAGCCGTCGCTTAGACACTAGCACAGATACGCAGTATTTT | CASSRRLDTSTDTQYF | - | - | TRBJ2-3 | TRBV3-1
TGTGCCAGCAGCTCCGGACAGGGGGGTCTCGAGCAGTACTTC | CASSSGQGGLEQYF | TRBD1 | few | TRBJ2-7 | TRBV13
TGTGCCAGCAGTTACGGGTCAGGGGACACTGAAGCTTTCTTT | CASSYGSGDTEAFF | - | many | TRBJ1-1 | TRBV6-5
TGTGCCAGCCGACGGAGCGAGGGGACAGATACGCAGTATTTT | CASRRSEGTDTQYF | - | many | TRBJ2-3 | TRBV6-6
TGCAGCTTGGGACTAGCGGGGGGCCAAGAGACCCAGTACTTC | CSLGLAGGQETQYF | TRBD2 | many | TRBJ2-5 | TRBV29-1
TGCAGCGGGCAGCGAGAGCGTTATAATTCACCCCTCCACTTT | CSGQRERYNSPLHF | - | few | TRBJ1-6 | TRBV29-1
TGTGCCAGCAGGACCGGGGGGGACCCCTACGAGCAGTACTTC | CASRTGGDPYEQYF | TRBD2 | many | TRBJ2-7 | TRBV12-3/TRBV12-4